The clone carrying this T cell receptor beta chain was observed many times. Its antigen is unknown. Germline CDR1 reads LGHNT; CDR2 reads FRNRAP. V lost 5 bases to trimming and J lost 0 bases; unmatched junction nucleotides: 3. This CDR3 is built from 14 residues. One entry per CDR3 protein results from TCRdb running MiXCR on the reads. The repertoire holds 130,000 or so distinct CDR3 sequences, with roughly 6% as singletons. This specimen belongs to a study of T cell repertoires in cytomegalovirus infection. Findings of the study overall: Dominating the ex vivo response were HLA-C-restricted CMV-specific TCR beta clonotypes.

This TCR was sampled from a human donor in good health (CMV status not recorded). Some clones in this sample may be carry-over from other donors' samples. The rearrangement links TRBV12-5 to TRBJ1-1; 7 nucleotides agree with TRBD1. The sample comprised PBMCs. The CDR3 nucleotides read TGTGCTAGTGGTCGACAGGGATTGAACACTGAAGCTTTCTTT. It is translated as CASGRQGLNTEAFF.